These T cell receptor beta chains were read from a single sample in a study of metastatic and nonmetastatic thyroid tumors. Via MiXCR, TCRdb re-called the PCR reads. Altogether 15,000 to 20,000 clones are present, 30% to 40% being singletons, with the ten largest covering 8% to 10%. What was sequenced was tumor tissue. These receptor sequences come from a male donor with papillary thyroid cancer or a benign thyroid nodule (not recorded which). Some clones in this sample may be carry-over from other donors' samples. CDR3s include the opening cysteine and the closing phenylalanine or tryptophan. A D gene is named only where the DNA matches it firmly. Not every row has a clone size; where given, it reads once, few, many or a size class.

J gene	clone size	V gene	D gene	CDR3 DNA	CDR3 protein
TRBJ2-1	many	TRBV3-1	-	TGTGCCAGCAGCCAAGTCCCAGGCTCCTACAATGAGCAGTTCTTC	CASSQVPGSYNEQFF
TRBJ1-6	medium-sized	TRBV6-1	-	TGTGCCAGCAGTTCCCAGGGGAATAATTCACCCCTCCACTTT	CASSSQGNNSPLHF
TRBJ1-1	few	TRBV28	-	TGTGCCAGCAGTTTGGGGAGCTGGAACACTGAAGCTTTCTTT	CASSLGSWNTEAFF
TRBJ1-1	many	TRBV7-8	-	TGTGCCAGCAGATCAGGGTTACCGGGTACTGAAGCTTTCTTT	CASRSGLPGTEAFF
TRBJ2-5	-	TRBV30	TRBD2	TGTGCCTGGATTTTCCCCGGGGGGGAGGAAGAGACCAAGTACTTC	CAWIFPGGEEETKYF
TRBJ1-2	many	TRBV16	-	TGTGCCAGCAGCCAATCCACCGCCGGTCTCTATGGCTACACCTTC	CASSQSTAGLYGYTF
TRBJ2-7	many	TRBV7-6	-	TGTGCCAGCAGCTTAGCTGGCGGGACTTCCTACGAGCAGTACTTC	CASSLAGGTSYEQYF
TRBJ2-2	many	TRBV7-2	-	TGTGCCAGCAGCTTTCTAACCCAGGGCCGCGCGAACACCGGGGAGCTGTTTTTT	CASSFLTQGRANTGELFF
TRBJ2-6	many	TRBV9	-	TGTGCCAGCAGCGTAGGGAGACAGAGGCCATCTGGGGCCAACGTCCTGACTTTC	CASSVGRQRPSGANVLTF
TRBJ2-2	-	TRBV5-1	-	TGCGCCAGCAGCTTAAACCCAGGGGCCACCGGGGAGCTGTTTTTT	CASSLNPGATGELFF
TRBJ2-1	medium-sized	TRBV10-2	-	TGCGCCAGCAGTGAGTATAGTGAGCAGTTCTTC	CASSEYSEQFF
TRBJ2-7	-	TRBV4-1	TRBD2	TGCGCCAGCAGCCAAGTCGGACTAGCGGGAACCTACGAGCAGTACTTC	CASSQVGLAGTYEQYF
TRBJ2-1	many	TRBV14	-	TGTGCCAGCAGCCATACTGGGGAGTGGCATGAGCAGTTCTTC	CASSHTGEWHEQFF
TRBJ2-5	many	TRBV6-2/TRBV6-3	-	TGTGCCAGCAGTTACACGCCCCAAGAGACCCAGTACTTC	CASSYTPQETQYF
TRBJ2-3	many	TRBV6-5	TRBD1	TGTGCCAGCAGCACTACAGGGGGCGGAGTGGGAACAGATACGCAGTATTTT	CASSTTGGGVGTDTQYF
TRBJ1-1	-	TRBV3-1	-	TGTGCCAGCAGCCAAGTAAGTCACCTATTTGAAGCTTTCTTT	CASSQVSHLFEAFF
TRBJ2-3	medium-sized	TRBV2	TRBD2	TGTGCCAGCAGTAGCGGGACTCGCACAGATACGCAGTATTTT	CASSSGTRTDTQYF
TRBJ2-1	many	TRBV6-1	TRBD2	TGTGCCAGCAGTTCCGATGGGACTAGCGGGAATGAGCAGTTCTTC	CASSSDGTSGNEQFF
TRBJ2-7	many	TRBV18	TRBD2	TGTGCCAGCTCACCACAGACGACTAGCGGGAGCGTATTCTACGAGCAGTACTTC	CASSPQTTSGSVFYEQYF
TRBJ2-5	-	TRBV11-3	-	TGTGCCAGCAGCTCTTTCGAGAACCAAGAGACCCAGTACTTC	CASSSFENQETQYF
TRBJ2-1	-	TRBV4-1	TRBD2	TGCGCCAGCAGCCAAGAGTATGCTAGCGGGTCCTACAATGAGCAGTTCTTC	CASSQEYASGSYNEQFF
TRBJ1-3	many	TRBV3-1	-	TGTGCCAGCAGCCCCATACCCGAGAGTTATCGGGGGTCTGGAAACACCATATATTTT	CASSPIPESYRGSGNTIYF
TRBJ1-1	-	TRBV14	-	TGTGCCAGCAGCCCCTCCCAAGCGGGGTTGGACACTGAAGCTTTCTTT	CASSPSQAGLDTEAFF
TRBJ2-1	many	TRBV5-1	-	TGCGCCAGCAGCAGTGGACTGGCGGGACAAGGGGACAATGAGCAGTTCTTC	CASSSGLAGQGDNEQFF
TRBJ1-5	-	TRBV18	-	TGTGCCAGCTCATCGACAGGCGTAGGGCCCCAGCATTTT	CASSSTGVGPQHF
TRBJ2-7	-	TRBV6-2/TRBV6-3	-	TGTGCCAGCAGTTACTCCCACGAGCAGTACTTC	CASSYSHEQYF
TRBJ1-1	few	TRBV6-1	-	TGTGCCAGCAGAAGGCCAGGTAACACTGAAGCTTTCTTT	CASRRPGNTEAFF
TRBJ2-2	-	TRBV6-2/TRBV6-3	TRBD1	TGCGCCAGCAGTCGGCAGGGGGCTGGGGAGCTGTTTTTT	CASSRQGAGELFF
TRBJ2-5	-	TRBV5-1	TRBD1	TGCGCCAGCAGGCCACCGGGACAGGGGGCCCTACAAGAGACCCAGTACTTC	CASRPPGQGALQETQYF
TRBJ2-2	many	TRBV7-8	-	TGTGCCAGCAGCTTATCAGCCGGGGAGCTGTTTTTT	CASSLSAGELFF
TRBJ2-3	-	TRBV7-2	-	TGTTCCAGCAGCTCGGATACAACAGATACGCAGTATTTT	CSSSSDTTDTQYF
TRBJ2-7	-	TRBV7-8	-	TGTGCCAGCAGCTTACAGCAGCCCTACGAGCAGTACTTC	CASSLQQPYEQYF
TRBJ1-1	many	TRBV27	-	TGTGCCAGCAGAGAAGGGGGTTGGGACACTGAAGCTTTCTTT	CASREGGWDTEAFF
TRBJ2-3	medium-sized	TRBV7-3	TRBD2	TGTGCCAGCAGCTCCCCCGGGGAACTAGCGGGAGAAGATACGCAGTATTTT	CASSSPGELAGEDTQYF
TRBJ2-7	-	TRBV9	TRBD1	TGTGCCAGCAGCCTCATGACAGGGGACTCCTACGAGCAGTACTTC	CASSLMTGDSYEQYF
TRBJ2-3	once	TRBV5-1	-	TGCGCCAGCAGCTTGCTCAGGGTGGAAGTCGCAGATACGCAGTATTTT	CASSLLRVEVADTQYF
TRBJ2-1	many	TRBV11-1	TRBD2	TGTGCCAGCAGCTTCTCGAGCGGGGCAAACTACAATGAGCAGTTCTTC	CASSFSSGANYNEQFF
TRBJ2-3	medium-sized	TRBV5-8	-	TGTGCCAGCAGCTTACCGGCAGTCGCAGATACGCAGTATTTT	CASSLPAVADTQYF
TRBJ2-1	many	TRBV20-1	TRBD2	TGCAGTGCTACTAGCGGGTATAACAATGAGCAGTTCTTC	CSATSGYNNEQFF
TRBJ1-4	-	TRBV2	-	TGTGCCAGCAGGGAAACAGGGCAACCGGGGGAAAAACTGTTTTTT	CASRETGQPGEKLFF
TRBJ2-1	-	TRBV30	TRBD1	TGTGCTCAACGCCAACAGGGGTGGGGCAATGAGCAGTTCTTC	CAQRQQGWGNEQFF
TRBJ2-1	many	TRBV3-1	-	TGTGCCAGCTCGACGACTTACAATGAGCAGTTCTTC	CASSTTYNEQFF
TRBJ2-2	-	TRBV4-3	TRBD2	TGCGCCAGCATCCAAGATCTAGCGGGAGGGCCGAACACCGGGGAGCTGTTTTTT	CASIQDLAGGPNTGELFF
TRBJ2-1	medium-sized	TRBV6-1	-	TGTGCCAGCAGTTTCCAGCGTGGAGTAAACAATGAGCAGTTCTTC	CASSFQRGVNNEQFF
TRBJ2-7	few	TRBV28	TRBD2	TGTGCCAGCAGGGGGGGTACTAGCGGGAGCTCCTACGAGCAGTACTTC	CASRGGTSGSSYEQYF
TRBJ2-7	-	TRBV7-6	TRBD1	TGTGCCAGCAGCGCGACAGGGGGCGAGCAGTACTTC	CASSATGGEQYF
TRBJ1-1	many	TRBV27	-	TGTGCCAGCAGTCCCTGGGGGGGCGGGACTGAAGCTTTCTTT	CASSPWGGGTEAFF
TRBJ1-2	many	TRBV20-1	-	TGCAGTGCTAGAGATAGGGCGCCTGGCTACACCTTC	CSARDRAPGYTF
TRBJ2-7	-	TRBV5-1	-	TGCGCCAGCAGCGAGGGAGGCGAGCAGTACTTC	CASSEGGEQYF
TRBJ1-3	-	TRBV28	-	TGTGCCAGCAGCGACCCCGGGGCTTACGGAAACACCATATATTTT	CASSDPGAYGNTIYF
TRBJ2-3	-	TRBV7-8	TRBD2	TGTGCCAGCAGCTTACCGGGACTAGCGGGGGCAGATACGCAGTATTTT	CASSLPGLAGADTQYF
TRBJ2-2	many	TRBV28	TRBD1	TGTGCCAGCAGTTTATCCCGGGACAGGTCTCTTCTATTGAACACCGGGGAGCTGTTTTTT	CASSLSRDRSLLLNTGELFF
TRBJ2-3	medium-sized	TRBV11-1	-	TGTGCCAGCAGCCCCGTGGGTGGGACAGATACGCAGTATTTT	CASSPVGGTDTQYF
TRBJ1-1	many	TRBV11-2	-	TGTGCCAGCAGCTTAAAGAGGAACACTGAAGCTTTCTTT	CASSLKRNTEAFF
TRBJ2-7	medium-sized	TRBV6-2/TRBV6-3	TRBD2	TGTGCCAGCAGAAAGGATTGGTGGGCGGGAGCTGACTACGAGCAGTACTTC	CASRKDWWAGADYEQYF
TRBJ2-1	few	TRBV6-1	TRBD1	TGTGCCAGCAGTGATAGGGACAGGGCTAGTCGCAATGAGCAGTTCTTC	CASSDRDRASRNEQFF
TRBJ2-3	-	TRBV28	TRBD2	TGTGCCAGCAGTTTGCGAGGGAGGGAGATCACAGATACGCAGTATTTT	CASSLRGREITDTQYF
TRBJ2-7	medium-sized	TRBV4-2	-	TGTGCCAGCAGCCCGCGGGACCAGGCATTGGGGGAGCAGTACTTC	CASSPRDQALGEQYF
TRBJ1-2	many	TRBV30	-	TGTGCCTGGACCCTGGATAGACGGTATGGCTACACCTTC	CAWTLDRRYGYTF